Sequencing of this TCR beta chain was carried out in a study of blood T cell repertoires in COVID-19. In this sample, this clone turned up once. The CDR3 spans 15 residues. Germline assignment: CDR1 SGHRS and CDR2 YFSETQ. Unmatched junction bases numbered 7, after V lost 4 bases and J lost 1 base. Generated by immunoSEQ multiplex PCR, the TCRdb table keeps only in-frame clones and is missing some. The sample has about 150,000 clones; roughly 84% are singletons. What was sequenced was peripheral blood. The TCR sequence derives from a man of 80 years or more with COVID-19, enrolled during active disease. The chain has TRBV5-1 and TRBJ2-5; 7 positions match TRBD1. The chain's CDR3 is CASSVRQGTQETQYF. CDR3 sequence (DNA): TGCGCCAGCAGCGTTCGACAGGGCACCCAAGAGACCCAGTACTTC.